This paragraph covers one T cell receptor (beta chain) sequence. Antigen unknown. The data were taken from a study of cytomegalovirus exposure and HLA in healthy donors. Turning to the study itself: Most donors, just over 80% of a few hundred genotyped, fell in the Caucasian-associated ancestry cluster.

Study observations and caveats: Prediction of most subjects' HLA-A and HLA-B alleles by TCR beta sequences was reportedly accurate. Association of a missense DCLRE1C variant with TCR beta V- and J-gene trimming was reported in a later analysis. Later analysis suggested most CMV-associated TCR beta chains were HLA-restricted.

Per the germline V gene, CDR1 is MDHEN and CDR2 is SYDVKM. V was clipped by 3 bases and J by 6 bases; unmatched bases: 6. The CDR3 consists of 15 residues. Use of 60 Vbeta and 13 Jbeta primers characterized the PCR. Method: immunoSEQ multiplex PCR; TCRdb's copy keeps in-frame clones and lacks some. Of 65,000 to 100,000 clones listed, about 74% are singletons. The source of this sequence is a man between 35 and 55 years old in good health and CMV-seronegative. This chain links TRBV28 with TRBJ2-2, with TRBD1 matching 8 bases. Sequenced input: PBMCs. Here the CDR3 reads CASSFTGGSAGELFF. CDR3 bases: TGTGCCAGCAGTTTTACAGGGGGATCGGCCGGGGAGCTGTTTTTT.